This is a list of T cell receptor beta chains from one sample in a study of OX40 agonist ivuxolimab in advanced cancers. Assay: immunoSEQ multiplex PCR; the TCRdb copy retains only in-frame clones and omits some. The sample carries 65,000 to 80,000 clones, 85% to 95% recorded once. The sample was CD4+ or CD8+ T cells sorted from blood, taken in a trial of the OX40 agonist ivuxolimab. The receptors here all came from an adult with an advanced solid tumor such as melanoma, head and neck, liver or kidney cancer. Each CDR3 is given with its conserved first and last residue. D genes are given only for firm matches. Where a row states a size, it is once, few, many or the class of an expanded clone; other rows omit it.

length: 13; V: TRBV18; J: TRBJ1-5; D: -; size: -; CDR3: CASSPGNNQPQHF; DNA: TGTGCCAGCTCACCAGGGAACAATCAGCCCCAGCATTTT
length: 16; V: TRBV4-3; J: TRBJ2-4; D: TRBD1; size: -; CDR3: CASSQETGIAKNIQYF; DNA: TGCGCCAGCAGCCAAGAGACAGGGATAGCCAAAAACATTCAGTACTTC
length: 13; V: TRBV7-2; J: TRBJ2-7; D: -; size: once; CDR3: CASSHRSTYEQYF; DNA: TGTGCCAGCAGCCACAGGAGCACCTACGAGCAGTACTTC
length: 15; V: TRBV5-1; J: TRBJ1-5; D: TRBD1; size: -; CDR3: CASSLTGGAEQPQHF; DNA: TGCGCCAGCAGCCTTACAGGGGGCGCAGAGCAGCCCCAGCATTTT
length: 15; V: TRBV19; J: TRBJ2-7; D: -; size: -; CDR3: CASSIEPGRPYEQYF; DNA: TGTGCCAGTAGTATAGAGCCCGGCAGGCCCTACGAGCAGTACTTC
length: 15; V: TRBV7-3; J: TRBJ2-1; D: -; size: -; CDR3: CASSLSGRGDNEQFF; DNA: TGTGCCAGCAGCTTATCAGGCAGGGGCGACAATGAGCAGTTCTTC
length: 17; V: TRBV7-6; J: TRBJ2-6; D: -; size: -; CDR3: CASSPARTASGANVLTF; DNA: TGTGCCAGCAGCCCAGCCCGGACGGCGTCGGGGGCCAACGTCCTGACTTTC
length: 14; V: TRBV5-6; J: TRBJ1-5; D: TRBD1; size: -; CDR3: CASSLKGADQPQHF; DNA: TGTGCCAGCAGCTTGAAGGGGGCAGATCAGCCCCAGCATTTT
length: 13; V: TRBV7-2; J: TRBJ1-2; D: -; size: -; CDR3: CASSLISEYGYTF; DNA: TGTGCCAGCAGCTTAATTTCCGAATATGGCTACACCTTC
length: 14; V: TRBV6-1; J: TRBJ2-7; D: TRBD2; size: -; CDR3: CASSEGPSGYEQYF; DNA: TGTGCCAGCAGTGAAGGTCCTAGCGGCTACGAGCAGTACTTC
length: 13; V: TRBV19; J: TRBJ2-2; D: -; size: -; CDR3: CASSRGVIGELFF; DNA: TGTGCCAGTAGTCGGGGAGTTATCGGGGAGCTGTTTTTT
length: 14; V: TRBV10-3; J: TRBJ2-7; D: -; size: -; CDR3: CAPPRRPHLYEQYF; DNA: TGTGCCCCCCCACGGCGACCTCACCTCTACGAGCAGTACTTC
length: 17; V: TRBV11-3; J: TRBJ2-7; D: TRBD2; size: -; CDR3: CASSSPRWREGSYEQYF; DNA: TGTGCCAGCAGCTCCCCCCGTTGGAGGGAGGGCTCCTACGAGCAGTACTTC
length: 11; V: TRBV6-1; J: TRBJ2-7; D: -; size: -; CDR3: CASSQIREQYF; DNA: TGTGCCAGCAGCCAGATACGCGAGCAGTACTTC
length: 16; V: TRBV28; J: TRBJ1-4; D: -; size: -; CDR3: CASSLQGTATNEKLFF; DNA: TGTGCCAGCAGTTTACAGGGAACAGCAACTAATGAAAAACTGTTTTTT
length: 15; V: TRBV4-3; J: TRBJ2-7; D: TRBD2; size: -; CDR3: CASSPAALAGYEQYF; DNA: TGCGCCAGCAGCCCAGCAGCACTAGCGGGCTACGAGCAGTACTTC
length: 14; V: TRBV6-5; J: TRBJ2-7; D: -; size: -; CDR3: CASRRTLNSYEQYF; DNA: TGTGCCAGCAGGCGGACTTTAAATTCCTACGAGCAGTACTTC
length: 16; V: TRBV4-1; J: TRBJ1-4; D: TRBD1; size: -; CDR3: CASSPRARQGGEKLFF; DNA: TGCGCCAGCAGCCCGAGGGCCCGACAGGGTGGTGAAAAACTGTTTTTT
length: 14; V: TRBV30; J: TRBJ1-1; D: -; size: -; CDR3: CAWTLSFQNTEAFF; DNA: TGTGCCTGGACCCTCTCCTTCCAGAACACTGAAGCTTTCTTT
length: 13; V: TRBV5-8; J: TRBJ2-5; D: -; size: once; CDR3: CASSLIREETQYF; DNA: TGTGCCAGCAGTCTAATCAGGGAAGAGACCCAGTACTTC
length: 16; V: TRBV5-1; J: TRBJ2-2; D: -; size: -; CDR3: CASSLMTGRNPGELFF; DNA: TGCGCCAGCAGCCTTATGACAGGTCGGAACCCCGGGGAGCTGTTTTTT
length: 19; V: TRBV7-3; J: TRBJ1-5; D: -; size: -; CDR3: CASSLTLSRDGHSNQPQHF; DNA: TGTGCCAGCAGCTTAACGTTGTCCAGGGACGGCCATAGCAATCAGCCCCAGCATTTT
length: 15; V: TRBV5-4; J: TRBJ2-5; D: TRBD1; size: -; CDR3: CASSHKGTGGETQYF; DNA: TGTGCCAGCAGCCATAAAGGGACAGGAGGAGAGACCCAGTACTTC
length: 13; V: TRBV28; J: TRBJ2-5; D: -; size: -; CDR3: CASSPGLQETQYF; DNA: TGTGCCAGCAGTCCGGGACTTCAAGAGACCCAGTACTTC
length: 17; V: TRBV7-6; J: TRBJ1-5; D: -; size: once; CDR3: CASSLKGIGAISQPQHF; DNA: TGTGCCAGCAGCTTGAAGGGCATTGGGGCGATCAGTCAGCCCCAGCATTTT
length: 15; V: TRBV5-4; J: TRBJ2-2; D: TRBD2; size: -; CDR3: CASSLAIAGSGELFF; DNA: TGTGCCAGCAGCTTGGCCATAGCGGGATCCGGGGAGCTGTTTTTT
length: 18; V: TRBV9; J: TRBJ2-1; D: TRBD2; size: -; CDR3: CASSAGPSLAGGYNEQFF; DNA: TGTGCCAGCTCTGCCGGTCCCTCACTAGCGGGAGGGTACAATGAGCAGTTCTTC
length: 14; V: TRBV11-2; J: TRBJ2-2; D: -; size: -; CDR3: CASSLEQRAGELFF; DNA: TGTGCCAGCAGCTTAGAGCAGCGGGCCGGGGAGCTGTTTTTT
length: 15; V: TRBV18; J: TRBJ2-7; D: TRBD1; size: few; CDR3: CASSPDRGPSYEQYF; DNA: TGTGCCAGCTCACCCGACAGGGGACCCTCCTACGAGCAGTACTTC
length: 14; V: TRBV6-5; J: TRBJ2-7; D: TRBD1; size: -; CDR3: CASSEFTGVREQYF; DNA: TGTGCCAGCAGTGAATTTACAGGGGTGCGCGAGCAGTACTTC
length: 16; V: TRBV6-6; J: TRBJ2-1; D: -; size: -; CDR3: CASSPKGFNQNNEQFF; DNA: TGTGCCAGCAGCCCGAAGGGGTTTAATCAAAACAATGAGCAGTTCTTC
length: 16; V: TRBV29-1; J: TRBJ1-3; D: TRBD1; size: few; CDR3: CSVEDRGYLSGNTIYF; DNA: TGCAGCGTTGAGGACAGGGGTTACCTCTCTGGAAACACCATATATTTT
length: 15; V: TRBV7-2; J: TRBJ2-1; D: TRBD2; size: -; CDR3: CASSFRTSGRNEQFF; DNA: TGTGCCAGCAGCTTCCGGACTAGCGGGAGGAATGAGCAGTTCTTC
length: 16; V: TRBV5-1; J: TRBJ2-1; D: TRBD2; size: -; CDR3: CASSFLAGGRYNEQFF; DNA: TGCGCCAGCAGCTTCTTAGCGGGAGGAAGGTACAATGAGCAGTTCTTC
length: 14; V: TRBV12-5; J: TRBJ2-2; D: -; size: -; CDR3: CASGLTGWTGELFF; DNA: TGTGCTAGTGGTTTGACAGGTTGGACCGGGGAGCTGTTTTTT
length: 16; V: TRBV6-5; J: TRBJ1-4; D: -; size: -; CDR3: CASSYSHRVIEEKLFF; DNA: TGTGCCAGCAGTTACTCACACAGGGTTATTGAAGAAAAACTGTTTTTT